The T cell receptor (beta chain) described here comes from a study of shared clonotypes between healthy human individuals. Whole-study context: Two women and a few men aged 18 to 49 served as donors.

From germline, CDR1 is MDHEN and CDR2 SYDVKM. CDR3 length equals 17 residues. Trimming cost V 5 bases and J 4 bases; bases outside gene matches: 12. Evenly divided among several immunoSEQ plates was the genomic DNA of each subset. Data came from immunoSEQ multiplex PCR; TCRdb stores just in-frame clones and leaves some out. The sample lists some 1.4 million clones; over 95% were seen once. This clone appeared once. The sample taken for sequencing was naive CD4+ T cells sorted from blood. The subset here: CD45RA+ positively selected. J is TRBJ1-1 and V is TRBV28; 11 bases are shared with TRBD1. This TCR was sampled from a man between 25 and 39 years old in good health. The CDR3 protein is CASSPGQGAFRRTEAFF. CDR3 nucleotides: TGTGCCAGCAGTCCCGGACAGGGGGCCTTTCGTCGCACTGAAGCTTTCTTT.